The 29 T cell receptor beta chains given below trace back to one sample, sequenced in a study of shared clonotypes between healthy human individuals (TCRdb year 2020). The library was obtained by the immunoSEQ multiplex PCR assay. TCRdb mirrors the immuneACCESS table, restricted to in-frame sequences. Some clones are absent from its copies; in checked studies, under half trace to an unresolved V gene, and the reason for the others is unknown. The sample data list around 1.4 million clones, and approximately 98.5% of these were observed just once. 0.36% of the sample goes to the ten largest clones. Input material: naive CD4+ T cells sorted from blood. The meaning of the sample's cell subset or site label: CD45RA+ positively selected. These receptors were obtained from a man in his thirties or forties in good health.

The chain employs TRBV4-1 and TRBJ2-7, with D tentatively TRBD2 (7 bases). V was pared by 8 bases and J by 3 bases, with 14 bases between. The length of the CDR3 is 13 residues. The germline gives CDR1 MGHRA, CDR2 YSYEKL. In nucleotides, the CDR3 is TGCGCCAGCCACTGGGGGGGCGGCTACGAGCAGTACTTC. Its protein is CASHWGGGYEQYF.

The chain carries TRBV30 and TRBJ1-3; D is unresolved. Germline V gives CDR1 GTSNPN, CDR2 SVGIG (reference sequence). Trimming took off 1 base at V and 8 bases at J, with 6 bases between the two ends. There are 11 residues in the CDR3. The CDR3 sequence is CAWSERDTIYF. Here the CDR3 DNA reads TGTGCCTGGAGTGAACGGGACACCATATATTTT.

The chain links TRBV5-4 to TRBJ2-5; D not resolved. The V gene's germline CDR1 is SGHNT and CDR2 YYREEE (reference sequence). V was shortened by 0 bases and J by 0 bases, with 6 bases between the two germline ends. The CDR3 has 14 amino acids. The CDR3 reads CASSLDADQETQYF. CDR3 coding DNA: TGTGCCAGCAGCTTGGATGCCGACCAAGAGACCCAGTACTTC.

This rearrangement joins TRBV19 to TRBJ1-1; D is perhaps TRBD1 (6 bases). This CDR3 has 16 amino acids. Germline V gives CDR1 LNHDA, CDR2 SQIVND (reference sequence). V lost 5 bases, J lost 0 bases, and 16 bases lay in between. The CDR3 reads CASSANRARMNTEAFF. The CDR3 nucleotides are TGTGCCAGTAGTGCAAACAGGGCACGGATGAACACTGAAGCTTTCTTT.

The J gene is TRBJ2-7, the V gene TRBV7-9; 10 bases are shared with TRBD1. Trimming took 5 bases from V and 2 from J; bases not matched to a gene: 6. The CDR3 length is 15 residues. Germline V gene data show CDR1 as SEHNR and CDR2 as FQNEAQ (reference sequence). The CDR3: CASSPRDRGTYEQYF. The CDR3 region has the DNA TGTGCCAGCAGCCCCCGGGACAGGGGAACCTACGAGCAGTACTTC.

DNA for the CDR3: TGCGCCAGCAGGCCTGGGACAGGGGATGGGGAGCAGTACTTC. Translating it yields CASRPGTGDGEQYF. The chain joins TRBV5-1 to TRBJ2-7; 10 bases are a match to TRBD1. J lost 7 bases, V lost 5 bases, and 9 bases had no gene match. Germline-derived CDR1 and CDR2 are SGHRS and YFSETQ. The CDR3 has 14 residues.

The V gene is TRBV5-4, the J gene TRBJ2-5; 9 positions agree with TRBD2. The CDR3 runs to 15 residues. Per germline, CDR1 SGHNT and CDR2 YYREEE (reference sequence). V trimming: 0 bases; J trimming: 5 bases; junction bases outside the gene matches: 5. The CDR3 nucleotides are TGTGCCAGCAGCTTGGTAGCGGGAGAAGGTGAGACCCAGTACTTC. Protein: CASSLVAGEGETQYF.

This CDR3 reads CSVEVTVGNTIYF. In nucleotides, the CDR3 is TGCAGCGTTGAAGTGACGGTTGGAAACACCATATATTTT. The chain recombines TRBV29-1 with TRBJ1-3, with D uncertain. The CDR3 loop spans 13 amino acids. V lost 1 base and J 3 bases, leaving 7 bases between the germline ends. Germline CDR1 SQVTM, CDR2 ANQGSEA.

This chain links TRBV2 with TRBJ2-3, with D maybe TRBD1 (5 bases). Trimming took 6 bases from V and 0 from J, leaving 10 bases between them. There are 14 residues in the CDR3. CDR1 is SNHLY, CDR2 FYNNEI, per germline. Here the CDR3 reads CASRTDTSTDTQYF. The CDR3 DNA reads as TGTGCCAGCAGGACAGACACAAGCACAGATACGCAGTATTTT.

The chain is built from TRBV28 and TRBJ2-1; 10 nucleotides match TRBD1. The germline CDR1 and CDR2 sequences are MDHEN and SYDVKM. With V trimmed by 6 bases and J by 6 bases, 8 bases remained unmatched. CDR3 length: 15 amino acids. The CDR3 coding sequence is TGTGCCAGCAGCTTACCGGGACAGGGGCCCAATGAGCAGTTCTTC. The encoded protein is CASSLPGQGPNEQFF. Using reference TRBV28 and TRBJ2-1 for the parts outside the CDR3, the full variable domain is DVKVTQSSRYLVKRTGEKVFLECVQDMDHENMFWYRQDPGLGLRLIYFSYDVKMKEKGDIPEGYSVSREKKERFSLILESASTNQTSMYLCASSLPGQGPNEQFFGPGTRLTVL.

The genes are TRBV5-1 and TRBJ2-1; 8 bases match TRBD1. Germline values: CDR1 SGHRS, CDR2 YFSETQ. The CDR3 has 18 amino acids. Trimming cost V 0 bases and J 0 bases; bases outside gene matches: 8. Here the CDR3 DNA reads TGCGCCAGCAGCTTGGGGCAGGGGGCGCCGAGCTCCTACAATGAGCAGTTCTTC. Encoded protein: CASSLGQGAPSSYNEQFF.

This chain links TRBV9 with TRBJ2-7; the D is unclear. The V gene's germline CDR1 is SGDLS and CDR2 YYNGEE. The length of the CDR3 is 13 residues. V lost 4 bases to trimming and J lost 6 bases, with 14 bases between them. CDR3 protein: CASSRGSETEQYF. In DNA form, the CDR3 reads TGTGCCAGCAGCCGTGGGTCGGAGACCGAGCAGTACTTC.

The chain is built from TRBV9 and TRBJ1-3; unclear D gene. Germline V CDR1 and CDR2: SGDLS, YYNGEE. The CDR3 contains 14 residues. V was cut by 4 bases and J by 8 bases, with 16 bases left in between. The CDR3 DNA is TGTGCCAGCAGCTTACGACTCCTTGAGGACACCATATATTTT. Protein product: CASSLRLLEDTIYF.

This clone was recorded once. The gene calls are TRBV4-1 and TRBJ2-3; TRBD2 is a possible D gene (5 bases). The CDR3 covers 12 residues. Trimming shortened V by 1 base and J by 8 bases, and 7 bases separated the two germline ends. Germline-derived CDR1 and CDR2 are MGHRA and YSYEKL. The CDR3 sequence: CASSQGAGTQYF. In nucleotides, the CDR3 is TGCGCCAGCAGCCAAGGGGCGGGTACGCAGTATTTT.

J is TRBJ1-2 and V is TRBV10-3; D perhaps matches TRBD1 (6 bases). CDR3 size: 11 residues. Germline values: CDR1 ENHRY, CDR2 SYGVKD. Deletions cut 7 bases from V and 9 bases from J, with 12 bases between. This CDR3 is CAITEGGRYTF. The CDR3 DNA is TGTGCCATCACGGAGGGGGGTCGCTACACCTTC.

This clone was counted a single time. The rearrangement uses TRBV28 and TRBJ2-7; D not resolved. The CDR3 loop spans 13 amino acids. V was trimmed by 5 bases and J by 2 bases, leaving 10 bases between them. Germline CDR1 is MDHEN and CDR2 is SYDVKM. CDR3 protein: CASSLTPTYEQYF. The CDR3 nucleotides read TGTGCCAGCAGTCTGACTCCCACCTACGAGCAGTACTTC.

The J gene is TRBJ2-7, the V gene TRBV5-4; TRBD2 is a possible D gene (5 bases). The V end was cut by 4 bases, the J end by 3 bases, with 11 bases between. Germline assignment: CDR1 SGHNT and CDR2 YYREEE (reference sequence). The CDR3 is 13 amino acids. CDR3 sequence (DNA): TGTGCCAGCAGCGAGTCTACTAGCTACGAGCAGTACTTC. Protein sequence: CASSESTSYEQYF.

V and J are TRBV27 and TRBJ1-2, with a tentative D call TRBD1 (6 bases). This CDR3 has 13 amino acids. V was shortened by 6 bases and J by 6 bases, with 14 bases between the two germline ends. The germline gives CDR1 MNHEY, CDR2 SMNVEV (reference sequence). As DNA, the CDR3 is TGTGCCAGCAGCCGAACAGGGTCGCATGGCTACACCTTC. The encoded protein is CASSRTGSHGYTF.

This chain links TRBV28 with TRBJ2-1; the match to TRBD1 covers 7 bases. The V segment lost 8 bases and the J segment 5 bases; nucleotides outside the gene matches: 15. Per the germline V gene, CDR1 is MDHEN and CDR2 is SYDVKM. This CDR3 spans 16 amino acids. This chain's CDR3 is CASCPRGRGSDNEQFF. The DNA for the CDR3 is TGTGCCAGCTGCCCTCGGGGCAGGGGGTCGGACAATGAGCAGTTCTTC.

The J gene is TRBJ2-7, the V gene TRBV4-1; D is possibly TRBD2 (5 bases). The CDR3 totals 16 residues. The V gene's germline CDR1 is MGHRA and CDR2 YSYEKL. Between the trimmed V and J ends, which lost 4 bases and 4 bases, there was a span of 20 bases. The DNA of the CDR3 is TGCGCCAGCAGCCCGGACCGAGGGTCCCTACGTTACGAGCAGTACTTC. Translation: CASSPDRGSLRYEQYF.

The rearrangement joins TRBV5-1 to TRBJ2-2, with D uncertain. V dropped 4 bases and J dropped 2 bases, with 9 bases sitting between them. The CDR3 contains 14 residues. Per the germline V gene, CDR1 is SGHRS and CDR2 is YFSETQ. CDR3 amino acids: CASSPGFNTGELFF. The CDR3 DNA is TGCGCCAGCAGCCCAGGATTTAACACCGGGGAGCTGTTTTTT.

The V and J genes are TRBV28 and TRBJ1-4; D might be TRBD1 (5 bases). Between the trimmed V and J ends, which lost 6 bases and 0 bases, there was a span of 11 bases. Per germline, CDR1 MDHEN and CDR2 SYDVKM. The CDR3 totals 15 residues. In nucleotides, the CDR3 is TGTGCCAGCAGCCATGGGGGTCCAACTAATGAAAAACTGTTTTTT. It yields the protein CASSHGGPTNEKLFF.

CDR3 residues: CASSQDESYGYTF. The CDR3 DNA is TGTGCCAGCAGCCAGGACGAATCTTACGGCTACACCTTC. The chain recombines TRBV14 with TRBJ1-2; no reliable D call. Germline V lookup: CDR1 SGHDN, CDR2 FVKESK. There are 13 residues in the CDR3. Trimming pared 3 bases from V and 8 bases from J, leaving 13 bases between.

The chain couples TRBV6-5 to TRBJ2-3; 7 bases match TRBD2. Germline assignment: CDR1 MNHEY and CDR2 SVGAGI. This CDR3 comprises 14 residues. With 2 bases clipped from V and 6 bases from J, the junction kept 5 bases outside the gene matches. DNA of the CDR3: TGTGCCAGCAGTTACGGGGGGGTTGTGGATACGCAGTATTTT. This sequence encodes CASSYGGVVDTQYF.

This chain joins TRBV28 and TRBJ2-7, with 9 bases fitting TRBD1. Germline CDR1 is MDHEN and CDR2 is SYDVKM. This CDR3 is 15 amino acids long. V gave up 6 bases and J gave up 3 bases; unmatched junction bases: 9. This CDR3 reads CASRTPGTGNYEQYF. The CDR3 bases are TGTGCCAGCAGGACACCCGGGACAGGGAACTACGAGCAGTACTTC.

V is TRBV7-8 and J is TRBJ2-5, with D unresolved. The germline V and J ends were trimmed by 5 bases and 3 bases, with 22 bases remaining between them. The CDR3 totals 17 residues. The germline gives CDR1 SGHVS, CDR2 FQNEAQ. In DNA form, the CDR3 reads TGTGCCAGCAGCCCCTTCCTGGCACTCAAGAAAGAAGAGACCCAGTACTTC. The encoded protein is CASSPFLALKKEETQYF.

The chain carries TRBV18 and TRBJ1-1; D is ambiguous. The V gene lost 0 bases and the J gene lost 4 bases, with 12 bases spanning the gap. Germline CDR1 and CDR2: KGHSH and LQKENI. This CDR3 contains 15 residues. The CDR3, as DNA: TGTGCCAGCTCACCACCCGGGCGGGGATCCACTGAAGCTTTCTTT. This translates into CASSPPGRGSTEAFF.

The rearrangement links TRBV27 to TRBJ1-2, with 8 bases identical to TRBD1. This CDR3 is built from 14 residues. Germline-derived CDR1 and CDR2 are MNHEY and SMNVEV (reference sequence). J was trimmed by 4 bases and V by 6 bases; bases with no gene match: 7. The chain's CDR3 is CASRETGEGYGYTF. CDR3 nucleotide sequence: TGTGCCAGCAGAGAGACAGGGGAGGGCTATGGCTACACCTTC.

The genes are TRBV6-6 and TRBJ2-1; D perhaps matches TRBD1 (5 bases). Germline V gene sequence: CDR1 MNHNY, CDR2 SVGAGI (reference sequence). The CDR3 consists of 15 residues. Trimming pared 7 bases from V and 4 bases from J, leaving 17 bases between. The CDR3 sequence is CASTQMGPVYNEQFF. In DNA form, the CDR3 reads TGTGCCAGCACCCAGATGGGGCCCGTATACAATGAGCAGTTCTTC.